These T cell receptor beta chains were read from a single sample in a study of PD-1 blockade in classical Hodgkin lymphoma. TCRdb's table, derived via immunoSEQ multiplex PCR, lists solely in-frame clones and lacks some. The data contain about 35,000 clones, 90% of them singletons. This material consisted of CD4+ T cells from blood, taken at baseline. The origin of the receptors is a human donor with classical Hodgkin lymphoma. The CDR3 runs from the conserved cysteine through the conserved F or W.

V gene,CDR3 protein
TRBV30,CASTPGQAAGELFF
TRBV2,CASSEWGPKNF
TRBV10-2,CASSVTRLAGLNEQFF
TRBV11-3,CASSPGGRGGTQYF
TRBV19,CASSITVGGPSSFYGYTF
TRBV18,CASSPHGQLNTEAFF
TRBV6-6,CATQIRQWNEQFF
TRBV28,CASSLIRQGGSMNTEAFF
TRBV7-6,CASSLAPQASGTYEQYF
TRBV4-2,CASSPGQGGNQPQHF
TRBV27,CASSFSPGGHNEQFF
TRBV30,CAWSVQRLQGEQFF
TRBV6-1,CASSIRDRGIGEQFF
TRBV7-5,CVRTNQWGIPYEQYF
TRBV5-4,CASTMGAAMFMNTEAFF
TRBV28,CASSSHGGTARDGYTF
TRBV4-1,CASSQEGGTGIISGANVLTF
TRBV27,CASSLLGQGYNEQFF
TRBV7-2,CASINPGRWTYEQYF
TRBV5-1,CASSGMGTAFEAFF
TRBV7-2,CASSLSFSGSYEQYF
TRBV6-6,CASRQPSTDTQYF
TRBV6-5,CASGLRREGEQYF
TRBV2,CASSSDRGHGTQYF
TRBV5-1,CASSPMGAFDTQYF
TRBV5-6,CASNRFDTQYF
TRBV27,CASSGSGSIYEQFF
TRBV5-5,CASSWVTGSYEQYF
TRBV6-5,CASRQTSGKTYEQYF
TRBV18,CASSLLPNQPQHF